Presented here are 5 T cell receptor beta chains from one specimen sequenced in a study of shared clonotypes between healthy human individuals (dated by TCRdb to about 2020). For the CD8 naive samples, CD45RO-negative cells were positively selected for CCR7, yielding a CD45RA+CCR7+ population from which TemRA cells were excluded. Receptor libraries were prepared by the immunoSEQ multiplex PCR assay. TCRdb obtained this table from immuneACCESS and retained in-frame rearrangements with V and J assigned. These tables miss some clones; where compared with another copy, unresolved V genes account for less than half of the shortfall, and the remainder is unexplained. Counted in this sample were 550,000 to 750,000 clones; just under 97% of them appeared once. The ten largest clones represent 0.09% to 0.13% of the sample. Sequencing was performed on naive CD8+ T cells sorted from blood. Explained via the paper, the cell subset or site label denotes: CD45RA+CCR7+. The receptors here all came from a woman between 25 and 40 years old in good health.

This clone was detected only once. The chain has TRBV2 and TRBJ2-7; 11 bases fit TRBD2. This CDR3 contains 12 residues. With 9 bases clipped from V and 7 bases from J, the junction kept 5 bases outside the gene matches. Germline V lookup: CDR1 SNHLY, CDR2 FYNNEI. The CDR3 protein is CARSGTSGEQYF. Written as DNA, the CDR3 is TGTGCCAGGAGCGGGACTAGCGGAGAGCAGTACTTC.

This clone was recorded once. The CDR3 DNA is TGCGCCAGCAGCTTGTCGTGGGAGCAAACCTACGAGCAGTACTTC. Protein: CASSLSWEQTYEQYF. The chain carries TRBV5-1 and TRBJ2-7, with D perhaps TRBD2 (5 bases). The CDR3 covers 15 residues. Germline V gene lookup returns CDR1 SGHRS and CDR2 YFSETQ. Trimming pared 1 base from V and 2 bases from J, leaving 13 bases between.

This chain joins TRBV27 and TRBJ2-1; D possibly corresponds to TRBD1 (6 bases). CDR1 and CDR2 from the germline V gene are MNHEY and SMNVEV (reference sequence). V dropped 3 bases and J dropped 7 bases, with 16 bases sitting between them. CDR3 length: 15 residues. The CDR3 bases are TGTGCCAGCAGTTTCAGCTGGGGGCGCGAGAATGAGCAGTTCTTC. Translation gives CASSFSWGRENEQFF.

The genes are TRBV4-1 and TRBJ2-5, with TRBD1 as a possible D gene (6 bases). V lost 6 bases and J 0 bases, leaving 14 bases between the germline ends. This CDR3 contains 15 residues. Germline-derived CDR1 and CDR2 are MGHRA and YSYEKL. The CDR3 coding sequence is TGCGCCAGCAGAACGGGACACATGTACCAAGAGACCCAGTACTTC. It is translated as CASRTGHMYQETQYF.

The chain uses TRBV27 and TRBJ2-7; TRBD1 matches at 12 bases. CDR3 length: 15 residues. J lost 4 bases, V lost 2 bases, and 3 bases had no gene match. From germline, CDR1 is MNHEY and CDR2 SMNVEV (reference sequence). In DNA, the CDR3 is TGTGCCAGCAGTTTAGCGGGACAGGGGGCGTACGAGCAGTACTTC. Protein product: CASSLAGQGAYEQYF.